The rows below give T cell receptor beta chains drawn from one sample of a study of shared clonotypes between healthy human individuals. TCRdb's copy holds only in-frame clones and misses some; the assay was immunoSEQ multiplex PCR. The sample carries just over 2,000,000 clones, roughly 94% recorded once. The sequenced sample consisted of naive CD8+ T cells sorted from blood. These receptors all stem from a man younger than 35 in good health. Each CDR3 is given with its conserved first and last residue. Fields, in order: V gene, CDR3 protein.

TRBV19	CASSTRDSQEQYF
TRBV10-1	CASSESGNGLNEQFF
TRBV28	CASSFGDRVNTGELFF
TRBV10-2	CASSSPRGLYNEQFF
TRBV7-9	CASRPGTGPDTQYF
TRBV7-8	CASITGLAGALSYNEQFF
TRBV28	CASSRGGRFSGNTIYF
TRBV4-1	CASSQRTPGALANEKLFF
TRBV4-1	CASSARLGETQYF
TRBV27	CASRPTSRQGIQPQHF
TRBV4-3	CASSQETSGNDGELFF
TRBV9	CASSVDGGLGETQYF
TRBV10-3	CAISVGRVNYGYTF
TRBV30	CAWSVAGGLGETQYF
TRBV5-5	CASSWTTYGYTF
TRBV7-9	CASGLWGDNTQYF
TRBV5-1	CASGQGGTEAFF
TRBV28	CATIAGNTDTQYF
TRBV28	CASSLGDTSGGEAFF
TRBV5-1	CASSLDPSTLAGGFTGELFF
TRBV5-1	CASSHRFFEGGPEGNTQYF
TRBV9	CASSPGTLGHEQYF
TRBV6-5	CASSYGEGYEQYF